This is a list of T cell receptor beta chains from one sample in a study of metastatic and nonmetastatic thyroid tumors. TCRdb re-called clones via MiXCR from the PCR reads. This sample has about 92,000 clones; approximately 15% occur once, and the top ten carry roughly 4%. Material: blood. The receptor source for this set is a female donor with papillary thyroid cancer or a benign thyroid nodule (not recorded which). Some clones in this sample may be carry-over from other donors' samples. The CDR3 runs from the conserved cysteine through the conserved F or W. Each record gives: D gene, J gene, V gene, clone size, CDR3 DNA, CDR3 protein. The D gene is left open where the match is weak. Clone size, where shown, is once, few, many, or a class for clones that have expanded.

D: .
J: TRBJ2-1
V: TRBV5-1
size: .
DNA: TGCGCCAGCAGCTTCTCGTGGGCCTCCTACAATGAGCAGTTCTTT
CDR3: CASSFSWASYNEQFF

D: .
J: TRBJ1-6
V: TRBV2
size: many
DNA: TGTGCCAGCACCCCGGAAGTCGGTTCACCCCTCCACTTT
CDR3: CASTPEVGSPLHF

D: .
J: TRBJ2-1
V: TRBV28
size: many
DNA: TGTGCCAGCAGACAGGACTACAATGAGCAGTTCTTC
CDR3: CASRQDYNEQFF

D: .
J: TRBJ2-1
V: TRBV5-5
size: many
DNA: TGTGCCAGCAGTCGAGTCTGGAGCAATGAGCAGTTCTTC
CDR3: CASSRVWSNEQFF

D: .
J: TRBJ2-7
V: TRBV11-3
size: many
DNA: TGTGCCAGCAGTTTCGGACCGAACTCCTACGAGCAGTACTTC
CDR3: CASSFGPNSYEQYF

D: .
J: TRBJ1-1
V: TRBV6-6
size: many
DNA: TGTGCCAGCAGTTACCCGGGGGGCAGGGTGAACCTGAACACTGAAGCTTTCTTT
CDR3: CASSYPGGRVNLNTEAFF

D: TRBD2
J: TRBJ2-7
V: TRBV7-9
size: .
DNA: TGTGCCAGCATCTTAGGGCGGGGGGAGCAGTACTTC
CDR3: CASILGRGEQYF

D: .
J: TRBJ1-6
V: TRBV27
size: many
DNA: TGTGCCAGCAGTTTATCAACTTCTCACCCCCTCCACTTT
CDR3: CASSLSTSHPLHF

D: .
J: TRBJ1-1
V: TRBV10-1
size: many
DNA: TGCGCCAGCAGACCTGCTGAAGCTTTCTTT
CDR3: CASRPAEAFF

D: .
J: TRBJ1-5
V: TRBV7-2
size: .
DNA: TGTGCCAGCAGCGCAGTGACAGGTTGGGTTCAGCCCCAGCATTTT
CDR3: CASSAVTGWVQPQHF

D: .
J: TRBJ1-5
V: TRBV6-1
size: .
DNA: TGTGCCAGCAGTATCCACCTGGACCCCCGGTCTCATCAGCCCCAGCATTTT
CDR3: CASSIHLDPRSHQPQHF

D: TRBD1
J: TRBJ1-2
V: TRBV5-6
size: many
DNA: TGTGCCAGCAGCTTATACCGGGACAGAGACTATGGCTACACCTTC
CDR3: CASSLYRDRDYGYTF

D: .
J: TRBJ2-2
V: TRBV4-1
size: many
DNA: TGCGCCAGCAGCGATACAAACACCGGGGAGCTGTTTTTT
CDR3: CASSDTNTGELFF

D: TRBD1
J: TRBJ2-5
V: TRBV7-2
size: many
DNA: TGTGCCAGCAGCTCCGGGACAGGGCACGAGACCCAGTACTTC
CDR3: CASSSGTGHETQYF

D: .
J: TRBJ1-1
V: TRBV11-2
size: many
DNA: TGTGCCAGCAGCTTAGCCGAACGATTTCAAGCTTTCTTT
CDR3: CASSLAERFQAFF

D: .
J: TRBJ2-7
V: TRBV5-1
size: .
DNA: TGCGCCAGCAGCTTGATCTGGGGCGTGGGGCCCCCCGGCTCCTACGAGCAGTACTTC
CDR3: CASSLIWGVGPPGSYEQYF

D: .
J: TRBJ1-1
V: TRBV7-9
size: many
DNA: TGTGCCAGCAGCCCGAGGGGGGGGGACACTGAAGCTTTCTTT
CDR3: CASSPRGGDTEAFF

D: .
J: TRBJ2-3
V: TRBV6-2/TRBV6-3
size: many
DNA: TGTGCCATCCGAGTCGACGGAACAGATACGCAGTATTTT
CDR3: CAIRVDGTDTQYF

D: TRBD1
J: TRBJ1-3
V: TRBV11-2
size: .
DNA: TGTGCCAGCAGCTACGGGACAGGGGAAGCAGGGAACACCATATATTTT
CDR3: CASSYGTGEAGNTIYF

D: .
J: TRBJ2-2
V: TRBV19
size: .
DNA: TGTGCCAGTATCCAGGGCAGGGTCGCGCAGACCGGGGAGCTGTTTTTT
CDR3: CASIQGRVAQTGELFF

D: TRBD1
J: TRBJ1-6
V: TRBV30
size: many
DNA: TGTGCCTGGACCCGGCCAGGGGGTAATTCACCCCTCCACTTT
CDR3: CAWTRPGGNSPLHF

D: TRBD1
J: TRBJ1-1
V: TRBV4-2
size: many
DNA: TGTGCCAGCTACTGGGAGGGGGCGCGGGGCACTGAAGCTTTCTTT
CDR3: CASYWEGARGTEAFF

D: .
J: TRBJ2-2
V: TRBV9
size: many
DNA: TGTGCCAGCAGCGTCTCTCCGGACACCGGGGAGCTGTTTTTT
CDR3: CASSVSPDTGELFF

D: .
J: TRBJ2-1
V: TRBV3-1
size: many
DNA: TGTGCCAGCAGCCAAGTTGAACCGAGCTCCTACAATGAGCAGTTCTTC
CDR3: CASSQVEPSSYNEQFF

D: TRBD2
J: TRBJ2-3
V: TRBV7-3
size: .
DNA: TGTGCCAGCAGCTTAATGTCTAGCGGGGGGTGGGCTAGCACATATACGCAGTATTTT
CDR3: CASSLMSSGGWASTYTQYF

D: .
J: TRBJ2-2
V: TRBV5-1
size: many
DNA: TGCGCCAGCAGCTTGGGGCCCACCGGGGAGCTGTTTTTT
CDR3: CASSLGPTGELFF

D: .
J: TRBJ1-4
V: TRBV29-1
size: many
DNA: TGCAGCGTTGAATTCGTCAGGGTCCTACCTAATGAAAAACTGTTTTTT
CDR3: CSVEFVRVLPNEKLFF

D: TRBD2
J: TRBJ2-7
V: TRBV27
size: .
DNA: TGTGCCAGCAGTTTATGGTCTAGCGGGGGGGTACAGTGGTACGAGCTGTACTTC
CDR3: CASSLWSSGGVQWYELYF

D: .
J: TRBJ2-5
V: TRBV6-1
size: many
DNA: TGTGCCAGCAGTGAACGCTGGACTATCGATGGCGAAGAGACCCAGTACTTC
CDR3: CASSERWTIDGEETQYF

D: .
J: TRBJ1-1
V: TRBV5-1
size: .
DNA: TGCGCCAGCAGCTTCGCGGGGTCCACTGAAGCTTTCTTT
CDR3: CASSFAGSTEAFF

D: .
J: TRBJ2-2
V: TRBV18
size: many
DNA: TGTGCCAGCTCACCACGTAGTAACACCGGGGAGCTGTTTTTT
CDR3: CASSPRSNTGELFF

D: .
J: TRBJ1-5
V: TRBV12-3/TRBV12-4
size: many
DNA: TGTGCCAGCAGTTCAGGGTTAAGACAGCCCCAGCATTTT
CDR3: CASSSGLRQPQHF

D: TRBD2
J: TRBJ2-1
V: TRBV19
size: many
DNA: TGTGCCAGTAGTATCATGGGAGGGCTTTACAATGAGCAGTTCTTC
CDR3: CASSIMGGLYNEQFF

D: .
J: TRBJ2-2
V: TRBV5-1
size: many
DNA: TGCGCCAGCAGCTTGGCACAGGGCACCGGGGAGCTGTTTTTT
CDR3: CASSLAQGTGELFF

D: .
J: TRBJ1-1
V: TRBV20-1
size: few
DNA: TGCGGTGCTAGAAGGAACACTGAAGCTTTCTTT
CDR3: CGARRNTEAFF

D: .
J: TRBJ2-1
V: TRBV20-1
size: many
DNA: TGCAGTGCTAGAGCCCTAGGGGGGGTATCCTACAATGAGCAGTTCTTC
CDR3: CSARALGGVSYNEQFF

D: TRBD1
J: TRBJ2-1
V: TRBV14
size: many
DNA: TGTGCCAGCAGCCAGACAGGGGACAATGAGCAGTTCTTC
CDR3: CASSQTGDNEQFF

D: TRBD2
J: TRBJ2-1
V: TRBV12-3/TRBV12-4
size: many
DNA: TGTGCCAGCACCCCGCCGGGCGGGGGGGCGAGGGTGGAGCAGTTCTTC
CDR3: CASTPPGGGARVEQFF

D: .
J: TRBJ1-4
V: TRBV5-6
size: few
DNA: TGTGCCAGCAGCTTGGTCCGGACGCCGAATCTTGCAACTAATGAAAAACTGTTTTTT
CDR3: CASSLVRTPNLATNEKLFF

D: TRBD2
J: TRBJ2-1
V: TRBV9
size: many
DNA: TGTGCCAGCACGGTCGATGCGGGGGGTATTGGTGAGCAGTTCTTC
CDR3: CASTVDAGGIGEQFF

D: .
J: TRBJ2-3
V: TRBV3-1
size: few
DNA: TGTGCCAGCAGCCAAGGGAAATCGGGGGTGCCGGTGGCAGATACGCAGTATTTT
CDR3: CASSQGKSGVPVADTQYF

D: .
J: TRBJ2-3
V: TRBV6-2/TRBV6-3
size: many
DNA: TGTGCCAGCAGTTACCTATCAGGACAAGGCACAGATACGCAGTATTTT
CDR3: CASSYLSGQGTDTQYF

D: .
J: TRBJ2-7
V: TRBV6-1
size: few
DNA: TGTGCCAGCAGTGCTACCCCAGGGGCCACAGGAGGGATCTACGAGCAGTACTTC
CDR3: CASSATPGATGGIYEQYF

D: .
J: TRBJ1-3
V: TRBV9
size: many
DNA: TGTGCCAGCAGCCCTCCGGGACCCGGAAACACCATATATTTT
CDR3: CASSPPGPGNTIYF

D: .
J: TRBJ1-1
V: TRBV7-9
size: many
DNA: TGTGCCAGCAGCTACGAGATATCGGAAGCTTTCTTT
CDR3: CASSYEISEAFF

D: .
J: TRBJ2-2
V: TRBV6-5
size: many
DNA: TGTGCCAGCAGTTACTCATTCAGGGAAACCGGGGAGCTGTTTTTT
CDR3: CASSYSFRETGELFF

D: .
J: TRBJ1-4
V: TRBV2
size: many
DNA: TGTGCCAGCAGTACAGATAGCACGACAACTAATGAAAAACTGTTTTTT
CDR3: CASSTDSTTTNEKLFF

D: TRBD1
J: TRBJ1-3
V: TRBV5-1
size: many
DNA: TGCGCCAGCAGCAACCAGGGGGATGGTGGAAACACCATATATTTT
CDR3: CASSNQGDGGNTIYF

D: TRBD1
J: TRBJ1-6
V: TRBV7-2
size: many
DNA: TGTGCCAGCAGCCCTCCGACAGGGGGACGATCACCCCTCCACTTT
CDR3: CASSPPTGGRSPLHF

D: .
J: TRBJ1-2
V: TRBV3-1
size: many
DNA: TGTGCCAGCAGCCGTGGAGGGTCGGGCAACTATGGCTACACCTTC
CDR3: CASSRGGSGNYGYTF